These T cell receptor beta chains were read from a single sample in a study of chemoradiotherapy in HPV16-positive cancers. Using immunoSEQ multiplex PCR, the repertoire was profiled, and TCRdb retains in-frame clones only, with some absent. The data show about 8,600 clones, approximately 91% seen once. Specimen: blood, collected from a patient who underwent chemoradiotherapy. Receptors were obtained from a human donor with HPV-associated anogenital cancer. CDR3s include the opening cysteine and the closing phenylalanine or tryptophan. Fields, in order: clone size, V gene, J gene, D gene, CDR3 DNA, CDR3 protein. The D gene is left open where the match is weak. Rows give clone size only sometimes, using once, few, many, or a class for an expanded clone.

>-|TRBV5-1|TRBJ2-5|-
TGCGCCAGCTCAACCGGTGAACCGGGGTCCCAGTACTTC
CASSTGEPGSQYF
>once|TRBV7-9|TRBJ2-3|TRBD2
TGTGCCAGCAGCCTCTCTACGGGACTAGCAGCAGATACGCAGTATTTT
CASSLSTGLAADTQYF
>-|TRBV5-6|TRBJ2-6|-
TGTGCCAGCAGAGGGACGCTGACTGGGGCCAACGTCCTGACTTTC
CASRGTLTGANVLTF
>-|TRBV6-1|TRBJ1-5|TRBD1
TGTGCCAGCAGTGACCGGACAGGGTTGATGAGCAATCAGCCCCAGCATTTT
CASSDRTGLMSNQPQHF
>-|TRBV18|TRBJ1-2|-
TGTGCCAGCTCACCATCCGACAGTCGACGTAACCTAAACACCTTC
CASSPSDSRRNLNTF
>-|TRBV2|TRBJ2-2|-
TGTGCCAGCAGTTACGTACCCGGGGAGCTGTTTTTT
CASSYVPGELFF
>-|TRBV13|TRBJ2-3|TRBD2
TGTGCCAGCAGCTCCGCCGGGACTAGCGGGGGCACAGATACGCAGTATTTT
CASSSAGTSGGTDTQYF
>-|TRBV6-1|TRBJ1-1|-
TGTGCCAGCAGTGAATGGGTCACTGAAGCTTTCTTT
CASSEWVTEAFF
>-|TRBV5-1|TRBJ1-2|-
TGCGCCAGCAGCTTGGCCGCGCAGGGCAGCTATGGCTACACCTTC
CASSLAAQGSYGYTF
>-|TRBV29-1|TRBJ2-7|-
TGCAGCGTTTGTGTGACAGAGAGCTACGAGCAGTACTTC
CSVCVTESYEQYF
>-|TRBV5-1|TRBJ2-1|TRBD2
TGCGCCAGCAGCTTGGCCCTAGCGGGAGTTGGAAATGAGCAGTTCTTC
CASSLALAGVGNEQFF
>-|TRBV5-4|TRBJ2-5|TRBD1
TGTGCCAGCAGCTTGGACGCGGGACAGGCTGCGACCCAGTACTTC
CASSLDAGQAATQYF
>-|TRBV6-5|TRBJ1-2|-
TGTGCCAGCAGTTACGAGGGGGGCTACACCTTC
CASSYEGGYTF
>-|TRBV28|TRBJ1-1|-
TGTGCCAGCAGTTTTGTTCGGGGGAACACTGAAGCTTTCTTT
CASSFVRGNTEAFF
>-|TRBV19|TRBJ2-1|TRBD2
TGTGCCAGTACCATGGTATGGCTAGCGGGGTACAACTCGGAGAATGAGCAGTTCTTC
CASTMVWLAGYNSENEQFF
>-|TRBV5-6|TRBJ1-4|TRBD1
TGTGCCAGCAGCTTGGGACAGGGAGTTGCAACTAATGAAAAACTGTTTTTT
CASSLGQGVATNEKLFF
>-|TRBV7-6|TRBJ2-7|TRBD1
TGTGCCAGCAGCTTGGACAGGGGTCGGATCTACGAGCAGTACTTC
CASSLDRGRIYEQYF
>-|TRBV9|TRBJ1-1|-
TGTGCCAGCAGCGTAGGTCGGACTGAAGCTTTCTTT
CASSVGRTEAFF
>once|TRBV6-6|TRBJ2-2|-
TGTGCCAGCACCCCGACCCGAGGCACCGGGGAGCTGTTTTTT
CASTPTRGTGELFF
>-|TRBV9|TRBJ1-4|TRBD1
TGTGCCAGCAGCCCTGACAGGGGGCGAGAAAAACTGTTTTTT
CASSPDRGREKLFF
>-|TRBV28|TRBJ2-2|TRBD2
TGTGCCAGCAGTCCAAATTTAGCGGGGGGGAACACCGGGGAGCTGTTTTTT
CASSPNLAGGNTGELFF
>-|TRBV11-1|TRBJ2-2|-
TGTGCCAGCAGCTTCGACACCGGGGAGCTGTTTTTT
CASSFDTGELFF
>-|TRBV6-5|TRBJ2-2|-
TGTGCCAGCAGTTACTCTGGCCCGGCCGGGGAGCTGTTTTTT
CASSYSGPAGELFF
>-|TRBV6-1|TRBJ1-5|TRBD1
TGTGCCAGCAGTGCCGGACAGGGGGGAAGCAATCAGCCCCAGCATTTT
CASSAGQGGSNQPQHF
>once|TRBV6-5|TRBJ1-5|-
TGTGCCAGCAGTTCCGATATCAATCAGCCCCAGCATTTT
CASSSDINQPQHF
>-|TRBV9|TRBJ2-7|TRBD1
TGTGCCAGCAGCGTGGAGGGGGACAGGGACGTCGGCGAGCAGTACTTC
CASSVEGDRDVGEQYF
>-|TRBV7-2|TRBJ1-2|-
TGTGCCAGCAGCTTAGGACAGAGAGTAGGCTACACCTTC
CASSLGQRVGYTF
>-|TRBV15|TRBJ1-3|TRBD1
TGTGCCACCAGCAGTAACCGGGACAGATCTGGAAACACCATATATTTT
CATSSNRDRSGNTIYF
>-|TRBV6-1|TRBJ2-1|-
TGTGCCAGCAGTGAGATCGGGGGGCCCTCCTACAATGAGCAGTTCTTC
CASSEIGGPSYNEQFF
>-|TRBV6-5|TRBJ2-1|-
TGTGCCAGCAGTTACGGGATCGGGGTGTACAATGAGCAGTTCTTC
CASSYGIGVYNEQFF
>-|TRBV18|TRBJ1-3|-
TGTGCCAGCTCACCTCCACTTGGACCGAACTCTGGAAACACCATATATTTT
CASSPPLGPNSGNTIYF
>-|TRBV6-5|TRBJ1-1|TRBD1
TGTGCCAGCAGTTACCTCACGGTAGGACAGGCTCGTGGAGCTTTCTTT
CASSYLTVGQARGAFF
>-|TRBV9|TRBJ2-2|TRBD1
TGTGCCAGCAGCAGGGGGCAGAGGACCGGGGAGCTGTTTTTT
CASSRGQRTGELFF
>-|TRBV28|TRBJ1-2|-
TGTGCCAGCAGTTTGACGGACTATGGCTACACCTTC
CASSLTDYGYTF
>once|TRBV28|TRBJ2-7|-
TGTGCCAGCAGTCCAGTGCTGGGGCGGTTCGAGCAGTACTTC
CASSPVLGRFEQYF
>-|TRBV7-6|TRBJ2-2|TRBD2
TGTGCCAGCAGCTCGGGTAGCGGGTTGGTCGCCGGGGAGCTGTTTTTT
CASSSGSGLVAGELFF
>few|TRBV4-1|TRBJ1-2|-
TGCGCCAGCAGGGGGGCCGCCCCGCATGGCTACACCTTC
CASRGAAPHGYTF
>once|TRBV7-2|TRBJ1-1|TRBD1
TGTGCCAGCAGCCTACGACAGGGGGTGAACACTGAAGCTTTCTTT
CASSLRQGVNTEAFF
>few|TRBV28|TRBJ2-1|-
TGTGCCAGCAGTCCCGGGGCTAATGAGCAGTTCTTC
CASSPGANEQFF
>-|TRBV28|TRBJ1-2|TRBD1
TGTGCCAGCAGTCTCAGACAGGGGGCTTGGGGCTACACCTTC
CASSLRQGAWGYTF
>-|TRBV7-9|TRBJ2-2|-
TGTGCCAGCAGCTTAGTTTCGGGCAGAACCGGGGAGCTGTTTTTT
CASSLVSGRTGELFF
>-|TRBV29-1|TRBJ1-6|-
TGCAGCGTTGCGGACACCCCTTCCTCACCCCTCCACTTT
CSVADTPSSPLHF
>-|TRBV21-1|TRBJ2-1|-
TGTGCCAGCAGCAAAGTCGGGAGGGCGAAGTACAATGAGCAGTTCTTC
CASSKVGRAKYNEQFF
>-|TRBV19|TRBJ2-7|-
TGTGCCAGTAGTATCTCGACGGGCTACGAGCAGTACTTC
CASSISTGYEQYF
>-|TRBV11-2|TRBJ1-1|-
TGTGCCAGCAGCTTTTCCGGGGCGGACACTGAAGCTTTCTTT
CASSFSGADTEAFF
>-|TRBV4-1|TRBJ1-1|-
TGCGCCAGCAGCCCAGGGACGACGGTAAACACTGAAGCTTTCTTT
CASSPGTTVNTEAFF
>-|TRBV2|TRBJ1-1|-
TGTGCCGGGGGACAAGGTTTAGGGACTGAAGCTTTCTTT
CAGGQGLGTEAFF
>-|TRBV10-3|TRBJ2-5|TRBD2
TGTGCCATCAGTGAGTTCCCCCTCGGACTAGCGGGAGCGACTTACCAAGAGACCCAGTACTTC
CAISEFPLGLAGATYQETQYF
>-|TRBV19|TRBJ1-2|-
TGTGCCAGTAGTTTAAGCTATGGCTACACCTTC
CASSLSYGYTF
>-|TRBV9|TRBJ1-3|-
TGTGCCAGCAGCGTAGAATCAGGGGCTTTCTCTGGAAACACCATATATTTT
CASSVESGAFSGNTIYF
>-|TRBV27|TRBJ1-1|-
TGTGCCAGCAGTCAGTTGTTGTTCTCTGAAGCTTTCTTT
CASSQLLFSEAFF
>-|TRBV7-2|TRBJ2-7|TRBD2
TGTGCCAGCAGCCAGGGGGGACTAGCGGGAATTTCGACCTACGAGCAGTACTTC
CASSQGGLAGISTYEQYF
>-|TRBV28|TRBJ2-7|TRBD2
TGTGCCAGCAGTTTAGCTAGCGGGAGTTACGAGCAGTACTTC
CASSLASGSYEQYF
>-|TRBV2|TRBJ2-2|-
TGTGCCAGCAGTGCCACTATGAACACCGGGGAGCTGTTTTTT
CASSATMNTGELFF
>-|TRBV2|TRBJ2-1|TRBD2
TGTGCCAGGACCGGTGGACTAGCGGGATCTGGTGAGCAGTTCTTC
CARTGGLAGSGEQFF
>few|TRBV2|TRBJ2-7|TRBD1
TGTGCCAGCAGTCTGACAGGGTCCTACGAGCAGTACTTC
CASSLTGSYEQYF
>once|TRBV10-2|TRBJ2-2|-
TGCGCCAGCAGGGACAAAGGACTCATCCACGGGGAGCTGTTTTTT
CASRDKGLIHGELFF
>-|TRBV28|TRBJ1-2|-
TGTGCCAGCAGTTTAAGTGCTAACTATGGCTACACCTTC
CASSLSANYGYTF
>-|TRBV7-2|TRBJ2-2|-
TGTGCCAGCAGCTCCCAGCTAAACACCGGGGAGCTGTTTTTT
CASSSQLNTGELFF